This is a list of T cell receptor beta chains from one sample in a study of T-cell memory formation after mild COVID-19. TCRdb re-called the 5' RACE reads with MiXCR, one entry per CDR3 protein. Seen here are over 250,000 distinct CDR3 sequences, approximately 15% observed once, and the top ten hold around 23%. Sequencing used PBMCs or a T cell subset sorted from them (not recorded which). The receptors derive from a man between 18 and 35 years old who had mild COVID-19 (a few samples of this study predate the infection). Cell type and time point are not known. CDR3s include the opening cysteine and the closing phenylalanine or tryptophan. D genes are given only for firm matches. Not every row has a clone size; where given, it reads once, few, many or a size class.

cdr3_aa: CASSSQGPGIYEQYF; cdr3_nt: TGTGCCAGCAGTTCCCAGGGCCCGGGGATCTACGAGCAGTACTTC; d_call: -; j_call: TRBJ2-7; clone_size: -; v_call: TRBV27
cdr3_aa: CASSLLPTGVGTEAFF; cdr3_nt: TGTGCCAGCAGCTTACTACCGACAGGGGTAGGAACTGAAGCTTTCTTT; d_call: TRBD1; j_call: TRBJ1-1; clone_size: -; v_call: TRBV7-9
cdr3_aa: CASSLGLQGIYPETQYF; cdr3_nt: TGTGCCAGCAGCTTAGGCCTTCAGGGGATTTATCCCGAGACCCAGTACTTC; d_call: -; j_call: TRBJ2-5; clone_size: -; v_call: TRBV13
cdr3_aa: CASSLGSHGDTQYF; cdr3_nt: TGTGCCAGCAGCTTGGGGTCTCACGGTGATACGCAGTATTTT; d_call: -; j_call: TRBJ2-3; clone_size: -; v_call: TRBV5-6
cdr3_aa: CASSPGAENTGELFF; cdr3_nt: TGCGCCAGCAGCCCGGGGGCAGAGAACACCGGGGAGCTGTTTTTT; d_call: -; j_call: TRBJ2-2; clone_size: few; v_call: TRBV5-1
cdr3_aa: CASGLVLTTEGAGELFF; cdr3_nt: TGTGCTAGTGGTTTGGTACTGACCACCGAGGGCGCCGGGGAGCTGTTTTTT; d_call: -; j_call: TRBJ2-2; clone_size: -; v_call: TRBV12-5
cdr3_aa: CASSLGQGVLADTQYF; cdr3_nt: TGTGCCAGCAGCTTGGGACAGGGGGTATTAGCAGATACGCAGTATTTT; d_call: TRBD1; j_call: TRBJ2-3; clone_size: -; v_call: TRBV7-2
cdr3_aa: CASSTLPDRNYEQYF; cdr3_nt: TGCGCCAGCAGTACGTTACCTGACAGGAACTACGAGCAGTACTTC; d_call: -; j_call: TRBJ2-7; clone_size: many; v_call: TRBV4-1
cdr3_aa: CASSRQGGQGSQGPQHF; cdr3_nt: TGTGCCAGCAGCCGACAAGGAGGACAGGGGTCCCAAGGGCCCCAGCATTTT; d_call: TRBD1; j_call: TRBJ1-5; clone_size: -; v_call: TRBV7-2
cdr3_aa: CASRRQGSSVTEAFF; cdr3_nt: TGTGCCAGCAGGCGACAGGGGTCGTCGGTCACTGAAGCTTTCTTT; d_call: TRBD1; j_call: TRBJ1-1; clone_size: few; v_call: TRBV12-3/TRBV12-4
cdr3_aa: CSARDASTGGNTIYF; cdr3_nt: TGCAGTGCTAGAGACGCGTCGACAGGCGGAAACACCATATATTTT; d_call: -; j_call: TRBJ1-3; clone_size: few; v_call: TRBV20-1
cdr3_aa: CASSEGQGPANTEAFF; cdr3_nt: TGTGCCAGCAGCGAGGGACAGGGGCCAGCAAACACTGAAGCTTTCTTT; d_call: TRBD1; j_call: TRBJ1-1; clone_size: -; v_call: TRBV7-3
cdr3_aa: CSARTSGGPRDTQYF; cdr3_nt: TGCAGTGCTAGAACTAGCGGGGGGCCCAGAGATACGCAGTATTTT; d_call: TRBD2; j_call: TRBJ2-3; clone_size: few; v_call: TRBV20-1
cdr3_aa: CASSPGLPVETQYF; cdr3_nt: TGTGCCAGCTCACCAGGACTCCCTGTGGAGACCCAGTACTTC; d_call: -; j_call: TRBJ2-5; clone_size: -; v_call: TRBV18
cdr3_aa: CASSPRGGAKNIQYF; cdr3_nt: TGTGCCAGCTCCCCGAGGGGGGGAGCCAAAAACATTCAGTACTTC; d_call: -; j_call: TRBJ2-4; clone_size: -; v_call: TRBV12-3/TRBV12-4
cdr3_aa: CSAIPRDTGPGKLFF; cdr3_nt: TGCAGTGCTATTCCCCGGGACACCGGCCCTGGAAAACTGTTTTTT; d_call: -; j_call: TRBJ1-4; clone_size: -; v_call: TRBV20-1
cdr3_aa: CSARLAQAYNEQFF; cdr3_nt: TGCAGTGCCAGACTAGCGCAAGCCTACAATGAGCAGTTCTTC; d_call: TRBD2; j_call: TRBJ2-1; clone_size: -; v_call: TRBV20-1
cdr3_aa: CASSPRGSGGSYEQYF; cdr3_nt: TGTGCCAGCTCACCACGGGGCAGCGGGGGTTCCTACGAGCAGTACTTC; d_call: TRBD2; j_call: TRBJ2-7; clone_size: many; v_call: TRBV18
cdr3_aa: CASSWTERNPEQYF; cdr3_nt: TGCGCCAGCAGCTGGACGGAGAGGAATCCCGAGCAGTACTTC; d_call: -; j_call: TRBJ2-7; clone_size: -; v_call: TRBV5-1
cdr3_aa: CASSQFGYNEQFF; cdr3_nt: TGCGCCAGCAGCCAATTTGGGTACAATGAGCAGTTCTTC; d_call: -; j_call: TRBJ2-1; clone_size: few; v_call: TRBV4-1
cdr3_aa: CASSFWISGEAFF; cdr3_nt: TGTGCCAGCAGTTTTTGGATCTCGGGTGAAGCTTTCTTT; d_call: -; j_call: TRBJ1-1; clone_size: -; v_call: TRBV12-3/TRBV12-4
cdr3_aa: CASSLDLRRGGTDTQYF; cdr3_nt: TGTGCCAGCAGCTTAGATCTACGTCGGGGGGGCACAGATACGCAGTATTTT; d_call: TRBD2; j_call: TRBJ2-3; clone_size: -; v_call: TRBV7-2
cdr3_aa: CASGEGLGNEKLFF; cdr3_nt: TGCGCCAGCGGTGAGGGCCTCGGTAATGAAAAACTGTTTTTT; d_call: -; j_call: TRBJ1-4; clone_size: many; v_call: TRBV5-1
cdr3_aa: CASSQEGQASYEQYF; cdr3_nt: TGCGCCAGCAGCCAAGAAGGGCAGGCCTCCTACGAGCAGTACTTC; d_call: -; j_call: TRBJ2-7; clone_size: -; v_call: TRBV4-3
cdr3_aa: CASSQETGPGNTIYF; cdr3_nt: TGTGCCAGCAGCCAAGAGACAGGGCCTGGAAACACCATATATTTT; d_call: TRBD1; j_call: TRBJ1-3; clone_size: -; v_call: TRBV3-1
cdr3_aa: CSISGGAPYNEQFF; cdr3_nt: TGCAGTATTAGCGGGGGGGCCCCCTACAATGAGCAGTTCTTC; d_call: TRBD2; j_call: TRBJ2-1; clone_size: -; v_call: TRBV20-1
cdr3_aa: CASSLLKKTQYF; cdr3_nt: TGTGCCAGCAGTCTCCTAAAGAAGACCCAGTACTTC; d_call: -; j_call: TRBJ2-5; clone_size: few; v_call: TRBV28
cdr3_aa: CSAREPQSGDTQYF; cdr3_nt: TGCAGTGCTAGAGAACCGCAGTCAGGGGATACGCAGTATTTT; d_call: -; j_call: TRBJ2-3; clone_size: few; v_call: TRBV20-1
cdr3_aa: CASSGRNEQYF; cdr3_nt: TGTGCCAGCAGCGGTAGGAACGAGCAGTACTTC; d_call: -; j_call: TRBJ2-7; clone_size: -; v_call: TRBV12-3/TRBV12-4